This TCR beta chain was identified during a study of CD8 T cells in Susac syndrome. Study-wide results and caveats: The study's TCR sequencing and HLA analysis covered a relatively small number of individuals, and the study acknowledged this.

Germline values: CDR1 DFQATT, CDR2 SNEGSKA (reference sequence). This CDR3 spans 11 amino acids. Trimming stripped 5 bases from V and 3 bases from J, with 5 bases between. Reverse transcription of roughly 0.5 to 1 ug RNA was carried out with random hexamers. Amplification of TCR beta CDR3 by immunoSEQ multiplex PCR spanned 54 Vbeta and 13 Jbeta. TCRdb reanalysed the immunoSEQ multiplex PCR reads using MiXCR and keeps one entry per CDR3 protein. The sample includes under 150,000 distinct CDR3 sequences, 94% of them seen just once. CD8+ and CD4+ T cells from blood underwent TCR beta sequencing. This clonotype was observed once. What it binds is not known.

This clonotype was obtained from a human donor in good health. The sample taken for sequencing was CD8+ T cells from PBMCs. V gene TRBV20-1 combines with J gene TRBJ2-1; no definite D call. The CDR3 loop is CSARYYNEQFF. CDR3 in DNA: TGCAGTGCTCGCTACTACAATGAGCAGTTCTTC.